This is a list of T cell receptor beta chains from one sample in a study of OX40 agonist ivuxolimab in advanced cancers. Libraries were prepared by immunoSEQ multiplex PCR; TCRdb keeps only in-frame clonotypes and omits some of them. The sample includes tens of thousands of clones, about nine tenths of them seen just once. The source was CD4+ or CD8+ T cells sorted from blood, collected in a trial of the OX40 agonist ivuxolimab. The source is an adult with an advanced solid tumor such as melanoma, head and neck, liver or kidney cancer. Each CDR3 is given with its conserved first and last residue. The order of the fields is clone size, J gene, V gene, D gene, CDR3 protein, CDR3 DNA. D genes are given only for firm matches. Size tells how often a clone was seen (once, few, many) or the class of an expanded clone, and some rows leave it out.

>few|TRBJ1-5|TRBV7-9|NA
CAGKDQPQHF
TGTGCCGGTAAGGATCAGCCCCAGCATTTT
>NA|TRBJ1-4|TRBV5-4|TRBD1
CASSFGRGSEKLFF
TGTGCCAGCAGCTTCGGCAGGGGGTCTGAAAAACTGTTTTTT
>NA|TRBJ2-2|TRBV6-1|NA
CASTDGNTGELFF
TGTGCCAGCACCGATGGGAACACCGGGGAGCTGTTTTTT
>once|TRBJ1-2|TRBV5-4|TRBD1
CASSQAGTGGNNYGYTF
TGTGCCAGCAGCCAAGCGGGGACAGGGGGCAATAACTATGGCTACACCTTC
>NA|TRBJ2-5|TRBV25-1|NA
CASSDDVAQETQYF
TGTGCCAGCAGTGACGACGTGGCCCAAGAGACCCAGTACTTC
>NA|TRBJ1-2|TRBV4-2|NA
CASSQDSTNYGYTF
TGTGCCAGCAGCCAAGATTCGACAAACTATGGCTACACCTTC
>NA|TRBJ2-7|TRBV6-6|NA
CASSSQGGLNEQYF
TGTGCCAGCAGCTCCCAAGGGGGGCTGAACGAGCAGTACTTC
>once|TRBJ2-3|TRBV2|NA
CASSGVFSGRTDTQYF
TGTGCCAGCAGTGGAGTTTTTAGCGGTCGCACAGATACGCAGTATTTT
>NA|TRBJ1-4|TRBV28|NA
CASSPVGVPNEKLFF
TGTGCCAGCAGCCCCGTGGGAGTACCTAATGAAAAACTGTTTTTT
>NA|TRBJ2-2|TRBV5-1|NA
CASSPPSQGGTGELFF
TGCGCCAGCAGCCCGCCTTCCCAGGGTGGCACCGGGGAGCTGTTTTTT
>NA|TRBJ2-7|TRBV5-6|NA
CASSLVESSYEQYF
TGTGCCAGCAGCTTGGTTGAAAGCTCCTACGAGCAGTACTTC
>NA|TRBJ2-3|TRBV15|TRBD1
CATSRDVAGTGEKDTQYF
TGTGCCACCAGCAGAGACGTGGCGGGGACAGGGGAGAAAGATACGCAGTATTTT
>NA|TRBJ1-2|TRBV6-5|NA
CASSRGDYSGYTF
TGTGCCAGCAGTCGAGGTGATTACTCTGGCTACACCTTC
>NA|TRBJ2-5|TRBV5-1|NA
CASKIGGTAETQYF
TGCGCCAGCAAAATCGGGGGTACAGCAGAGACCCAGTACTTC
>NA|TRBJ1-1|TRBV5-6|NA
CASSLMGNTEAFF
TGTGCCAGCAGCTTAATGGGGAACACTGAAGCTTTCTTT
>NA|TRBJ2-7|TRBV18|TRBD1
CASSPPGQGPYEQYF
TGTGCCAGCTCACCACCGGGACAGGGTCCCTACGAGCAGTACTTC
>NA|TRBJ1-5|TRBV30|NA
CAWKDRANQPQHF
TGTGCCTGGAAAGATCGGGCCAATCAGCCCCAGCATTTT
>NA|TRBJ2-5|TRBV30|TRBD2
CAWRYSGSQETQYF
TGTGCCTGGCGCTATAGCGGGTCCCAAGAGACCCAGTACTTC
>NA|TRBJ2-7|TRBV6-5|NA
CASSSSSSSGKGPYF
TGTGCCAGCAGTTCTTCCTCCTCCTCGGGGAAAGGCCCGTACTTC
>NA|TRBJ2-7|TRBV18|NA
CASSPPYGGRSYEQYF
TGTGCCAGCTCACCACCTTACGGGGGGCGCTCCTACGAGCAGTACTTC
>NA|TRBJ1-2|TRBV6-5|TRBD1
CASSPREDRGGYTF
TGTGCCAGCAGCCCCCGGGAGGACAGGGGCGGCTACACCTTC
>NA|TRBJ1-2|TRBV9|NA
CASSALSGTATWGGYTF
TGTGCCAGCAGCGCTCTATCCGGGACCGCTACATGGGGCGGCTACACCTTC
>NA|TRBJ1-1|TRBV11-3|NA
CASSQFRSGRNTEAFF
TGTGCCAGCAGCCAGTTTAGGTCAGGGCGGAACACTGAAGCTTTCTTT
>NA|TRBJ2-3|TRBV6-5|TRBD2
CASSYFASGNTDTQYF
TGTGCCAGCAGTTACTTCGCTAGCGGGAACACAGATACGCAGTATTTT
>NA|TRBJ1-1|TRBV6-5|NA
CASSSPWEGTEAFF
TGTGCCAGCAGTTCCCCTTGGGAGGGCACTGAAGCTTTCTTT
>NA|TRBJ2-3|TRBV7-3|NA
CASSWGLTDTQYF
TGTGCCAGCAGCTGGGGACTGACAGATACGCAGTATTTT